A selection of T cell receptor beta chains follows, all from one sample in a study of regulatory dendritic cells for organ transplantation. These receptors' targets are unknown. Some clones are missing from TCRdb's copy, which holds only in-frame ones; the method was immunoSEQ multiplex PCR. The data show approximately 9,300 clones, under 70% seen once. The sequenced sample consisted of naive CD4+ T cells from blood cultured with dendritic cells. The receptor source for this set is a human donor in good health. The CDR3 runs from the conserved cysteine through the conserved F or W. The D gene is left open where the match is weak. Some rows have no size entry. The others give once, few or many, or a class for an expanded clone.

cdr3_nt: TGTGCCAGCGGAGGGCAGCCCACGAGGGGCTACACCTTC; cdr3_aa: CASGGQPTRGYTF; d_call: NA; j_call: TRBJ1-2; v_call: TRBV2; cdr3_length: 13; clone_size: NA
cdr3_nt: TGTGCCAGTAGTATTCTCGGCGGGGGGCAAGTCGGGGAGCTGTTTTTT; cdr3_aa: CASSILGGGQVGELFF; d_call: TRBD2; j_call: TRBJ2-2; v_call: TRBV19; cdr3_length: 16; clone_size: NA
cdr3_nt: TGTGCCAGCAGTTGGGGCAGAAACTCCTACGAGCAGTACTTC; cdr3_aa: CASSWGRNSYEQYF; d_call: NA; j_call: TRBJ2-7; v_call: TRBV6-6; cdr3_length: 14; clone_size: NA
cdr3_nt: TGTGCCAGCAGTGATCCAGGGGGCGCCGGCTACACCTTC; cdr3_aa: CASSDPGGAGYTF; d_call: TRBD1; j_call: TRBJ1-2; v_call: TRBV25-1; cdr3_length: 13; clone_size: medium-sized
cdr3_nt: TGTGCCAGCAGCCAAGATTCCCCGGGACAGGGGCTGTACGAGCAGTACTTC; cdr3_aa: CASSQDSPGQGLYEQYF; d_call: TRBD1; j_call: TRBJ2-7; v_call: TRBV4-2; cdr3_length: 17; clone_size: NA
cdr3_nt: TGTGCCAGCTCACCACCGGGACAGGGATTAGGCACCATATATTTT; cdr3_aa: CASSPPGQGLGTIYF; d_call: TRBD1; j_call: TRBJ1-3; v_call: TRBV18; cdr3_length: 15; clone_size: few
cdr3_nt: TGTGCCAGCAGCTTGGGGACAGGGACCCATGAGCAGTTCTTC; cdr3_aa: CASSLGTGTHEQFF; d_call: TRBD1; j_call: TRBJ2-1; v_call: TRBV5-4; cdr3_length: 14; clone_size: NA
cdr3_nt: TGTACCAGCCTCTGGTCGAGGATGAACACTGAAGCTTTCTTT; cdr3_aa: CTSLWSRMNTEAFF; d_call: NA; j_call: TRBJ1-1; v_call: TRBV2; cdr3_length: 14; clone_size: NA
cdr3_nt: TGCGCCAGCAGCCCGACAGGGGGCGAAGATACGCAGTATTTT; cdr3_aa: CASSPTGGEDTQYF; d_call: TRBD1; j_call: TRBJ2-3; v_call: TRBV5-1; cdr3_length: 14; clone_size: NA
cdr3_nt: TGCGCCAGCCCAACCCCGGCGGAGAGGCGGGAGACCCAGTACTTC; cdr3_aa: CASPTPAERRETQYF; d_call: NA; j_call: TRBJ2-5; v_call: TRBV23-1; cdr3_length: 15; clone_size: NA
cdr3_nt: TGTGCCAGCAGTGAAGGGACAGGGAGAACAGATACGCAGTATTTT; cdr3_aa: CASSEGTGRTDTQYF; d_call: TRBD1; j_call: TRBJ2-3; v_call: TRBV6-4; cdr3_length: 15; clone_size: few
cdr3_nt: TGTGCCAGCTCACCACCACAGGGGAGTAATGAAAAACTGTTTTTT; cdr3_aa: CASSPPQGSNEKLFF; d_call: TRBD1; j_call: TRBJ1-4; v_call: TRBV18; cdr3_length: 15; clone_size: few
cdr3_nt: TGTGCCAGCTCACCAGGACAGGGGCCTGAAGCTTTCTTT; cdr3_aa: CASSPGQGPEAFF; d_call: TRBD1; j_call: TRBJ1-1; v_call: TRBV18; cdr3_length: 13; clone_size: NA
cdr3_nt: TGTGCCAGCAGCTTAGCGAGGCAAGAGACCCAGTACTTC; cdr3_aa: CASSLARQETQYF; d_call: NA; j_call: TRBJ2-5; v_call: TRBV7-2; cdr3_length: 13; clone_size: NA
cdr3_nt: TGTGCCAGCAGCCGAGGATCGAGCTCTGGAAACACCATATATTTT; cdr3_aa: CASSRGSSSGNTIYF; d_call: NA; j_call: TRBJ1-3; v_call: TRBV11-2; cdr3_length: 15; clone_size: NA
cdr3_nt: TGTGCCAGCACCAGAATGACGGGATCCTACAATGAGCAGTTCTTC; cdr3_aa: CASTRMTGSYNEQFF; d_call: NA; j_call: TRBJ2-1; v_call: TRBV9; cdr3_length: 15; clone_size: NA
cdr3_nt: TGTGCCAGCAGTTACTCCCGGGGGTCCTACAATGAGCAGTTCTTC; cdr3_aa: CASSYSRGSYNEQFF; d_call: NA; j_call: TRBJ2-1; v_call: TRBV6-5; cdr3_length: 15; clone_size: NA
cdr3_nt: TGTGCCAGCAGCGGGGGGCCAGGGTTCAGTGGAAACACCATATATTTT; cdr3_aa: CASSGGPGFSGNTIYF; d_call: NA; j_call: TRBJ1-3; v_call: TRBV9; cdr3_length: 16; clone_size: NA
cdr3_nt: TGTGCCAGCGCCAATTCGGGACAGAGCTCCTATAATTCACCCCTCCACTTT; cdr3_aa: CASANSGQSSYNSPLHF; d_call: TRBD1; j_call: TRBJ1-6; v_call: TRBV27; cdr3_length: 17; clone_size: few
cdr3_nt: TGTGCCAGCGGCAGGACAGGGGGCTTTCAGCCCCAGCATTTT; cdr3_aa: CASGRTGGFQPQHF; d_call: TRBD1; j_call: TRBJ1-5; v_call: TRBV6-5; cdr3_length: 14; clone_size: NA
cdr3_nt: TGTGCCAGCTCACCAGGGCAGCTCGCCGAGCAGTACTTC; cdr3_aa: CASSPGQLAEQYF; d_call: NA; j_call: TRBJ2-7; v_call: TRBV18; cdr3_length: 13; clone_size: few
cdr3_nt: TGCACCAGCAGCCAGCGCAGGGGGGCGTTGAGCAATCAGCCCCAGCATTTT; cdr3_aa: CTSSQRRGALSNQPQHF; d_call: NA; j_call: TRBJ1-5; v_call: TRBV1; cdr3_length: 17; clone_size: NA
cdr3_nt: TGTGCCAGCAGTGAAGGACAGGGGGCCCTCAACGAGCAGTACTTC; cdr3_aa: CASSEGQGALNEQYF; d_call: TRBD1; j_call: TRBJ2-7; v_call: TRBV2; cdr3_length: 15; clone_size: NA
cdr3_nt: TGTGCCAGCAGCTCGAGCCCGACAGGGGGCCAAAGCCAGCATTTT; cdr3_aa: CASSSSPTGGQSQHF; d_call: TRBD1; j_call: TRBJ1-5; v_call: TRBV7-2; cdr3_length: 15; clone_size: NA
cdr3_nt: TGTGCCAGCAGCCAAGAGGCTGCGGGGAATGAGCAGTTCTTC; cdr3_aa: CASSQEAAGNEQFF; d_call: NA; j_call: TRBJ2-1; v_call: TRBV7-2; cdr3_length: 14; clone_size: few
cdr3_nt: TGTGCCAGCAGCCTAAACACCGGGGAGCTGTTTTTT; cdr3_aa: CASSLNTGELFF; d_call: NA; j_call: TRBJ2-2; v_call: TRBV7-2; cdr3_length: 12; clone_size: NA
cdr3_nt: TGTGCCAGCACAGGCTGGAATCCGAACACCGGGGAGCTGTTTTTT; cdr3_aa: CASTGWNPNTGELFF; d_call: NA; j_call: TRBJ2-2; v_call: TRBV7-2; cdr3_length: 15; clone_size: few
cdr3_nt: TGTGCCAGTAGTATTCGCTTACTAGGTCAGCCCCAGCATTTT; cdr3_aa: CASSIRLLGQPQHF; d_call: NA; j_call: TRBJ1-5; v_call: TRBV19; cdr3_length: 14; clone_size: once
cdr3_nt: TGTGCCAGCAGCGTAGGGGTTAGCGGGGGGTCTAGCACAGATACGCAGTATTTT; cdr3_aa: CASSVGVSGGSSTDTQYF; d_call: TRBD2; j_call: TRBJ2-3; v_call: TRBV9; cdr3_length: 18; clone_size: NA
cdr3_nt: TGTGCCAGCAGCCATCAATTGTCTGAAGCTTTCTTT; cdr3_aa: CASSHQLSEAFF; d_call: NA; j_call: TRBJ1-1; v_call: TRBV7-2; cdr3_length: 12; clone_size: NA
cdr3_nt: TGTGCCAGCTCACCCGGGACAGGGGATCAGCCCCAGCATTTT; cdr3_aa: CASSPGTGDQPQHF; d_call: TRBD1; j_call: TRBJ1-5; v_call: TRBV18; cdr3_length: 14; clone_size: NA
cdr3_nt: TGTGCCAGCAGGCGGGACAGGGTGAGCGAGCAGTACTTC; cdr3_aa: CASRRDRVSEQYF; d_call: TRBD1; j_call: TRBJ2-7; v_call: TRBV6-6; cdr3_length: 13; clone_size: NA
cdr3_nt: TGCGCCAGCAGCTTGCAGGGGGGCGAAAATGAGCAGTTCTTC; cdr3_aa: CASSLQGGENEQFF; d_call: NA; j_call: TRBJ2-1; v_call: TRBV5-1; cdr3_length: 14; clone_size: NA
cdr3_nt: TGTGCCAGCTCACCAAGCTATCGAGGGAGCAATCAGCCCCAGCATTTT; cdr3_aa: CASSPSYRGSNQPQHF; d_call: NA; j_call: TRBJ1-5; v_call: TRBV18; cdr3_length: 16; clone_size: once
cdr3_nt: TGTGCCAGCGTCTCTTATAGTACAGCCGGTCCGGGCTACACCTTC; cdr3_aa: CASVSYSTAGPGYTF; d_call: NA; j_call: TRBJ1-2; v_call: TRBV5-6; cdr3_length: 15; clone_size: NA
cdr3_nt: TGTGCCAGCAGCCGCGTACAGGGGGAACGTAATTCACCCCTCCACTTT; cdr3_aa: CASSRVQGERNSPLHF; d_call: TRBD1; j_call: TRBJ1-6; v_call: TRBV7-9; cdr3_length: 16; clone_size: few
cdr3_nt: TGTGCCAGCAGTCTTCAACTAGCGGGGGGGTTTAGTTACGAGCAGTACTTC; cdr3_aa: CASSLQLAGGFSYEQYF; d_call: TRBD2; j_call: TRBJ2-7; v_call: TRBV27; cdr3_length: 17; clone_size: NA
cdr3_nt: TGTGCCAGCAGCTTGCGTGCGGGGAAAGGAGTGGGGACAGATACGCAGTATTTT; cdr3_aa: CASSLRAGKGVGTDTQYF; d_call: NA; j_call: TRBJ2-3; v_call: TRBV5-6; cdr3_length: 18; clone_size: NA
cdr3_nt: TGTGCCAGCAGGCGGACAGGGGATGGTGGCTACACCTTC; cdr3_aa: CASRRTGDGGYTF; d_call: TRBD1; j_call: TRBJ1-2; v_call: TRBV5-5; cdr3_length: 13; clone_size: few
cdr3_nt: TGTGCCAGCAGTGAAGCCATACAGGTCAATCAGCCCCAGCATTTT; cdr3_aa: CASSEAIQVNQPQHF; d_call: NA; j_call: TRBJ1-5; v_call: TRBV6-1; cdr3_length: 15; clone_size: NA
cdr3_nt: TGTGCTAGTGGTCAGGGACAGGCGGGAGTCTCTGGAAACACCATATATTTT; cdr3_aa: CASGQGQAGVSGNTIYF; d_call: TRBD1; j_call: TRBJ1-3; v_call: TRBV12-5; cdr3_length: 17; clone_size: NA
cdr3_nt: TGTGCCAGCGGAACCTCCGGACTGCCAGGAAACACCATATATTTT; cdr3_aa: CASGTSGLPGNTIYF; d_call: NA; j_call: TRBJ1-3; v_call: TRBV9; cdr3_length: 15; clone_size: NA
cdr3_nt: TGCGCCAGCAGCTTGGGGGCAGACGAGACCCAGTACTTC; cdr3_aa: CASSLGADETQYF; d_call: NA; j_call: TRBJ2-5; v_call: TRBV5-1; cdr3_length: 13; clone_size: once
cdr3_nt: TGTGCCAGCAGCCAAGAACAGGGTGGCTACACCTTC; cdr3_aa: CASSQEQGGYTF; d_call: NA; j_call: TRBJ1-2; v_call: TRBV4-2; cdr3_length: 12; clone_size: NA
cdr3_nt: TGTGCCAGCAGCTTAACCCAGCTAGCGGGGGGATCTGGTACGCAGTATTTT; cdr3_aa: CASSLTQLAGGSGTQYF; d_call: TRBD2; j_call: TRBJ2-3; v_call: TRBV7-2; cdr3_length: 17; clone_size: NA
cdr3_nt: TGTGCCAGCAGTCCCTCCGGGATAGAGGCTTTCTTT; cdr3_aa: CASSPSGIEAFF; d_call: NA; j_call: TRBJ1-1; v_call: TRBV27; cdr3_length: 12; clone_size: NA
cdr3_nt: TGCGCCAGCAGTTTCACAGATACTAATGAAAAACTGTTTTTT; cdr3_aa: CASSFTDTNEKLFF; d_call: NA; j_call: TRBJ1-4; v_call: TRBV5-1; cdr3_length: 14; clone_size: NA
cdr3_nt: TGTGCCAGCAGACCCGTAGCGGGGGTCTACAATGAGCAGTTCTTC; cdr3_aa: CASRPVAGVYNEQFF; d_call: TRBD2; j_call: TRBJ2-1; v_call: TRBV7-9; cdr3_length: 15; clone_size: once
cdr3_nt: TGTGCCAGCAGCTTGGGCGGACAGGGGGGAACTGAAGCTTTCTTT; cdr3_aa: CASSLGGQGGTEAFF; d_call: TRBD1; j_call: TRBJ1-1; v_call: TRBV5-4; cdr3_length: 15; clone_size: NA
cdr3_nt: TGCGCCAGCAGCCGCACCCAGGGGGAAGGCTATGGCTACACCTTC; cdr3_aa: CASSRTQGEGYGYTF; d_call: TRBD1; j_call: TRBJ1-2; v_call: TRBV4-3; cdr3_length: 15; clone_size: NA
cdr3_nt: TGTGCCAGCATCCCCTCGCGGGGCGACAAACTGTTTTTT; cdr3_aa: CASIPSRGDKLFF; d_call: NA; j_call: TRBJ1-4; v_call: TRBV5-8; cdr3_length: 13; clone_size: once
cdr3_nt: TGTGCCAGCAGCTTGCAGGGGGTAGCGAACACTGAAGCTTTCTTT; cdr3_aa: CASSLQGVANTEAFF; d_call: TRBD1; j_call: TRBJ1-1; v_call: TRBV5-4; cdr3_length: 15; clone_size: once
cdr3_nt: TGTGCCAGCAGCTTGGGATCGGGGAATGAAAAACTGTTTTTT; cdr3_aa: CASSLGSGNEKLFF; d_call: NA; j_call: TRBJ1-4; v_call: TRBV7-9; cdr3_length: 14; clone_size: NA